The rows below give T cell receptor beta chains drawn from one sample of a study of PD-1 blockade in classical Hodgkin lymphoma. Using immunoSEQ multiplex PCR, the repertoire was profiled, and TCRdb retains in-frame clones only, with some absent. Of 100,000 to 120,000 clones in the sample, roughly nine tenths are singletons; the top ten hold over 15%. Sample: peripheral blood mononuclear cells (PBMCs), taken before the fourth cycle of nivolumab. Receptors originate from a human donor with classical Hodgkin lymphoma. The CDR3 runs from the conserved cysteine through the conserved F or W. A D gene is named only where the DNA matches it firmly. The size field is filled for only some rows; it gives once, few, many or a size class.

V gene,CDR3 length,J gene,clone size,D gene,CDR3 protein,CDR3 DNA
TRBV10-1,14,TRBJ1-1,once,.,CASSDSEELTEAFF,TGCGCCAGCAGTGACTCGGAAGAGCTCACTGAAGCTTTCTTT
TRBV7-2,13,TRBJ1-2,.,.,CASSSDLHYGYTF,TGTGCCAGCAGCTCGGACCTTCACTATGGCTACACCTTC
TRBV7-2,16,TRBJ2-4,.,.,CASRVQPGLAKNIQYF,TGTGCCAGCAGAGTCCAGCCGGGACTAGCCAAAAACATTCAGTACTTC
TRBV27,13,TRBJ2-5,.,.,CASSSRRGETQYF,TGTGCCAGCAGTTCGAGGCGGGGAGAGACCCAGTACTTC
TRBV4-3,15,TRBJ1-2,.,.,CASSQVLYGGAGYTF,TGCGCCAGCAGCCAAGTTCTTTACGGGGGGGCCGGCTACACCTTC
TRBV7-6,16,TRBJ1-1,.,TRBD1,CASSPRTGAANTEAFF,TGTGCCAGCAGCCCTCGGACAGGGGCGGCGAACACTGAAGCTTTCTTT
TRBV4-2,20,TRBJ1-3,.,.,CASSFGTALAGQAAGNTIYF,TGTGCCAGCAGCTTCGGAACGGCCCTGGCAGGGCAAGCGGCTGGAAACACCATATATTTT
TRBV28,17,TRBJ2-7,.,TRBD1,CASSLGPGTGAIYEQYF,TGTGCCAGCAGTTTAGGCCCCGGGACAGGGGCTATCTACGAGCAGTACTTC
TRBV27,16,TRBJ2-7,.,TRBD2,CASSLSQRLAVHEQYF,TGTGCCAGCAGTTTATCCCAAAGACTAGCGGTCCACGAGCAGTACTTC
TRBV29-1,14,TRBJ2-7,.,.,CSVVVPGKGYEQYF,TGCAGCGTTGTTGTCCCAGGGAAAGGTTACGAGCAGTACTTC
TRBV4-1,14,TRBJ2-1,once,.,CASSQDGNRNEQFF,TGCGCCAGCAGCCAAGACGGGAACCGAAATGAGCAGTTCTTC
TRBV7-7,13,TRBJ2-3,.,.,CASSGTFTDTQYF,TGTGCCAGCAGCGGGACCTTCACAGATACGCAGTATTTT
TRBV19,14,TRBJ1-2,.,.,CASSWDPGYYGYTF,TGTGCCAGTAGTTGGGACCCAGGATACTATGGCTACACCTTC
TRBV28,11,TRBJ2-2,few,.,CASSPAGELFF,TGTGCCAGCAGTCCGGCCGGGGAGCTGTTTTTT
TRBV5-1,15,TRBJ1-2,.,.,CASSPEGGGNYGYTF,TGCGCCAGCAGCCCAGAAGGGGGAGGGAACTATGGCTACACCTTC
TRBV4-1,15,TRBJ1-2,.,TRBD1,CASSQGNRGYYGYTF,TGCGCCAGCAGCCAAGGCAACAGGGGTTACTATGGCTACACCTTC
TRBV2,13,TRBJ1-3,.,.,CASSSGNGNTIYF,TGTGCCAGCTCGTCGGGCAATGGAAACACCATATATTTT
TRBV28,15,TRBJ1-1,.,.,CASSFLSSTNTEAFF,TGTGCCAGCAGTTTTTTATCGAGTACAAACACTGAAGCTTTCTTT
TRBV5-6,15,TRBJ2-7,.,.,CASSLDPAGVDEQYF,TGTGCCAGCAGCTTGGATCCCGCAGGCGTAGACGAGCAGTACTTC
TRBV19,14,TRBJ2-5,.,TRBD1,CASRTRGTGGTQYF,TGTGCCAGTAGGACCCGTGGGACAGGGGGGACCCAGTACTTC
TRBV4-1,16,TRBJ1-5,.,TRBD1,CASSQAGQGLPGPQHF,TGCGCCAGCAGCCAAGCGGGACAGGGACTACCAGGGCCCCAGCATTTT
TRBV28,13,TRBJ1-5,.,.,CASSYTVWQPQHF,TGTGCCAGCAGTTATACCGTTTGGCAGCCCCAGCATTTT
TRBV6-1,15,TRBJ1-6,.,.,CASSELTGLRSPLHF,TGTGCCAGCAGTGAACTGACAGGCCTTAGGTCACCCCTCCACTTT
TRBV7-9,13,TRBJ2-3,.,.,CASSLGSTDTQYF,TGTGCCAGCAGCTTAGGGAGCACAGATACGCAGTATTTT
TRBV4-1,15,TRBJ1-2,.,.,CASSQTRYTNYGYTF,TGCGCCAGCAGCCAAACAAGATACACTAACTATGGCTACACCTTC
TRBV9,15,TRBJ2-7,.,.,CASSAAEGQFGEQYF,TGTGCCAGCAGCGCGGCGGAGGGCCAATTTGGGGAGCAGTACTTC